This T cell receptor beta chain came from a study of T cells in localized non-small cell lung cancer. Trimming took 3 bases from V and 0 from J, leaving 11 bases between them. CDR3 size: 16 residues. Per germline, CDR1 KGHSH and CDR2 LQKENI. The method was immunoSEQ multiplex PCR; TCRdb's version includes in-frame clones alone and lacks a portion of them. The top ten clones hold 20% of a sample with about 11,000 clones, roughly 82% of them seen once. The rearrangement uses TRBV18 and TRBJ1-4; D is uncertain. The sequence came from a female donor over 55 with stage II lung adenocarcinoma. Sequencing was performed on peripheral blood mononuclear cells, taken before any cancer treatment. The CDR3 loop reads CASSPGPGATNEKLFF. CDR3 bases: TGTGCCAGCTCACCGGGCCCCGGGGCAACTAATGAAAAACTGTTTTTT. Drawing the rest from reference TRBV18 and TRBJ1-4, the complete variable domain is NAGVMQNPRHLVRRRGQEARLRCSPMKGHSHVYWYRQLPEEGLKFMVYLQKENIIDESGMPKERFSAEFPKEGPSILRIQQVVRGDSAAYFCASSPGPGATNEKLFFGSGTQLSVL.